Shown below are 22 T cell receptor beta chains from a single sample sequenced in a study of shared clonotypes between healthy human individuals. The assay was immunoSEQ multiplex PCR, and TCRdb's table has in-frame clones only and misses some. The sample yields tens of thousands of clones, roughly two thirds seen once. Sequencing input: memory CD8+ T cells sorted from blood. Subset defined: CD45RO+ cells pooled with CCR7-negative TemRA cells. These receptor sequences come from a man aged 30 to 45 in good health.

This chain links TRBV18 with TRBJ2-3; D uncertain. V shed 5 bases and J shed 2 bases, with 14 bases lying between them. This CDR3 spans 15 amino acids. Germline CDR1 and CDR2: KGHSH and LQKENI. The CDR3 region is CASSSKGRFTDTQYF. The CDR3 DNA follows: TGTGCCAGCTCATCGAAGGGTAGATTCACAGATACGCAGTATTTT.

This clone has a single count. The CDR3 DNA is TGTGCCAGCCGGGGGATTAGGTACGAGCAGTACTTC. Its protein is CASRGIRYEQYF. J is TRBJ2-7 and V is TRBV6-6, with D tentatively TRBD2 (6 bases). Germline V gives CDR1 MNHNY, CDR2 SVGAGI (reference sequence). V dropped 8 bases and J dropped 4 bases, with 12 bases sitting between them. This CDR3 is 12 amino acids long.

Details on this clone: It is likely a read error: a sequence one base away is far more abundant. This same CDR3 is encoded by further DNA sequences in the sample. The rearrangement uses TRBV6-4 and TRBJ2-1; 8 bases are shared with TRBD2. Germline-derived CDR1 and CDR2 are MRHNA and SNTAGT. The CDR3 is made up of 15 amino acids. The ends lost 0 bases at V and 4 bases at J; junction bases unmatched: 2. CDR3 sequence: CASSDSSGSYNEQFF. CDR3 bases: TGTGCCAGCAGTGACTCGAGCGGGAGTTACAATGAGCAGTTCTTC.

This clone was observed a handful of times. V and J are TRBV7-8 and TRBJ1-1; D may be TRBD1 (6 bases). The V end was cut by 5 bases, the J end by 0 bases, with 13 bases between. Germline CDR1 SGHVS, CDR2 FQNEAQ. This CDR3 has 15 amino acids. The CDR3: CASSLLDRLNTEAFF. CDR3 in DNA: TGTGCCAGCAGCCTCCTCGACAGGCTGAACACTGAAGCTTTCTTT.

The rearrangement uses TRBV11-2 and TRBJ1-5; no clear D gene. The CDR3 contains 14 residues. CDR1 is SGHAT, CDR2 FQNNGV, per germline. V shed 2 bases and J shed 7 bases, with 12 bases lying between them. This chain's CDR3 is CASSLHSIGQPQHF. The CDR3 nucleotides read TGTGCCAGCAGCTTACATTCCATCGGACAGCCCCAGCATTTT.

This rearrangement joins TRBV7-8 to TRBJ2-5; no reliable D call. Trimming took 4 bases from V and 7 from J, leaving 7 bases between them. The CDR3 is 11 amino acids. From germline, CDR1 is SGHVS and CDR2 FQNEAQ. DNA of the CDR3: TGTGCCAGCAGCTCCCTTGGGACCCAGTACTTC. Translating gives CASSSLGTQYF. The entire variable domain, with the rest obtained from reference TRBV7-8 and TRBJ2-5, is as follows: GAGVSQSPRYKVAKRGQDVALRCDPISGHVSLFWYQQALGQGPEFLTYFQNEAQLDKSGLPSDRFFAERPEGSVSTLKIQRTQQEDSAVYLCASSSLGTQYFGPGTRLLVL.

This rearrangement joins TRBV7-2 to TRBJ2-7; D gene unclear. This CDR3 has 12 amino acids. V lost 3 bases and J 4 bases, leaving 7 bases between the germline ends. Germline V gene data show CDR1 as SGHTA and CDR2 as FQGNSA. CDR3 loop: CASSLGFYEQYF. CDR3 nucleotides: TGTGCCAGCAGCTTGGGGTTTTACGAGCAGTACTTC.

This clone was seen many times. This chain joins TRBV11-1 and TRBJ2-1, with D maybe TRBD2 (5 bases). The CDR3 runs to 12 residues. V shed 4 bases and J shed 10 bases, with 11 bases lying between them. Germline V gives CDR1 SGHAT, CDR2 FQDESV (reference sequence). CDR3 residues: CASSSIGGEQFF. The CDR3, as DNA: TGTGCCAGCAGCTCGATAGGAGGCGAGCAGTTCTTC.

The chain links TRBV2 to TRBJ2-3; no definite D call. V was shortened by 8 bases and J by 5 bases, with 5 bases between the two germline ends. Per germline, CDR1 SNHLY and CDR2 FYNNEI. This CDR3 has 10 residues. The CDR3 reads CASRKDTQYF. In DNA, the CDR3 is TGTGCCAGCCGGAAAGATACGCAGTATTTT.

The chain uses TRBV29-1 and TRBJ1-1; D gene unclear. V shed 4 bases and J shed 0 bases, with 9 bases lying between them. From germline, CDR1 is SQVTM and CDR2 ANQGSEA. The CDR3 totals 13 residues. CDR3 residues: CSVANGVNTEAFF. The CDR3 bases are TGCAGCGTTGCGAACGGGGTGAACACTGAAGCTTTCTTT.

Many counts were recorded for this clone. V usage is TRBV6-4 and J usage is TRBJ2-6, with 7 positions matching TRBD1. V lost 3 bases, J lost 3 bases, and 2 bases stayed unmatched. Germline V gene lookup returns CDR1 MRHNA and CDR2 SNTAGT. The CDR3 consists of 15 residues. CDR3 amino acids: CASSEGTVGANVLTF. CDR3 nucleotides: TGTGCCAGCAGTGAAGGGACAGTTGGGGCCAACGTCCTGACTTTC.

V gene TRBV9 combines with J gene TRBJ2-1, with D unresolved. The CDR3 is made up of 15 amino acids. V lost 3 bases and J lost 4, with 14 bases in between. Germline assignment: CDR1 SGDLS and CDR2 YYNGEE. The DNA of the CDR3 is TGTGCCAGCAGCGGCACCTCTGTAAGTTACAATGAGCAGTTCTTC. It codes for CASSGTSVSYNEQFF.

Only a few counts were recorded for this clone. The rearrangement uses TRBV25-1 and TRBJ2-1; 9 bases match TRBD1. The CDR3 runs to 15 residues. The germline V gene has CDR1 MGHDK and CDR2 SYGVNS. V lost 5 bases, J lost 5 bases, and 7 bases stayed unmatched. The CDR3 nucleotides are TGTGCCAGCAGTCGGGACAGGGTGGATGACAATGAGCAGTTCTTC. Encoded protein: CASSRDRVDDNEQFF. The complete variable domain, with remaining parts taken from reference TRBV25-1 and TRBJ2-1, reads EADIYQTPRYLVIGTGKKITLECSQTMGHDKMYWYQQDPGMELHLIHYSYGVNSTEKGDLSSESTVSRIRTEHFPLTLESARPSHTSQYLCASSRDRVDDNEQFFGPGTRLTVL.

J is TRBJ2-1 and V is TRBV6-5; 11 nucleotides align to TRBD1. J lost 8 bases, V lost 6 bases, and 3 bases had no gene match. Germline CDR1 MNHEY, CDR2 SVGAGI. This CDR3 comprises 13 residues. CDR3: CASRDRGPYEQFF. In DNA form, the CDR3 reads TGTGCCAGCAGGGACAGGGGGCCTTATGAGCAGTTCTTC.

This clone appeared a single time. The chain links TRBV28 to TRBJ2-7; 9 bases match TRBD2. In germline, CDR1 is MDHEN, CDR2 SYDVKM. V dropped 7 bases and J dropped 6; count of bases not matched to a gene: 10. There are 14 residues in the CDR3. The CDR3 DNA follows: TGTGCCAGCACTTGGGGACTAGCTGTTGGCGAGCAGTACTTC. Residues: CASTWGLAVGEQYF.

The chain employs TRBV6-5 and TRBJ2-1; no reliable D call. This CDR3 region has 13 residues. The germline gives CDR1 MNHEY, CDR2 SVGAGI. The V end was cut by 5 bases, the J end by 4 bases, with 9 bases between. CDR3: CASSSTWYNEQFF. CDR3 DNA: TGTGCCAGCAGTAGTACATGGTACAATGAGCAGTTCTTC.

The CDR3 is CAISGGSGRSEQYF. In DNA form, the CDR3 reads TGTGCCATCAGTGGAGGTAGCGGGAGATCCGAGCAGTACTTC. This chain links TRBV10-3 with TRBJ2-7; 9 bases match TRBD2. CDR1 and CDR2 from the germline V gene are ENHRY and SYGVKD. This CDR3 region has 14 residues. With V trimmed by 4 bases and J by 6 bases, 7 bases remained unmatched.

CDR3 in amino acids: CASSTVYNEQFF. CDR3 DNA sequence: TGTGCCAGCAGCACAGTTTATAATGAGCAGTTCTTC. The V gene is TRBV5-8, the J gene TRBJ2-1, with D unclear. Germline CDR1 and CDR2: SGHTS and YDEGEE. V lost 4 bases and J lost 7, with 9 bases in between. The CDR3 consists of 12 residues. The whole variable domain, filled in from reference TRBV5-8 and TRBJ2-1, reads EAGVTQSPTHLIKTRGQQATLRCSPISGHTSVYWYQQALGLGLQFLLWYDEGEERNRGNFPPRFSGRQFPNYSSELNVNALELEDSALYLCASSTVYNEQFFGPGTRLTVL.

CDR3 bases: TGTGCCAGCGGTACCCAGGAGACCCAGTACTTC. It codes for CASGTQETQYF. V and J are TRBV6-6 and TRBJ2-5; D unresolved. CDR1 and CDR2 (germline): MNHNY, SVGAGI (reference sequence). Trimming took off 8 bases at V and 5 bases at J, with 9 bases between the two ends. CDR3 size: 11 residues.

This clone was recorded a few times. The CDR3 is CASSSSGTANTGELFF. The CDR3 DNA reads as TGTGCCAGCAGTAGTTCCGGGACAGCAAACACCGGGGAGCTGTTTTTT. This rearrangement joins TRBV25-1 to TRBJ2-2; 7 bases are shared with TRBD1. CDR1 is MGHDK, CDR2 SYGVNS, per germline. V lost 5 bases to trimming and J lost 2 bases; unmatched junction nucleotides: 8. This CDR3 comprises 16 residues.

CDR3 sequence (DNA): TGCAGCGTAAAAAGGGCGGGTGAGCAGTTCTTC. This sequence encodes CSVKRAGEQFF. The chain carries TRBV29-1 and TRBJ2-1, with D maybe TRBD2 (5 bases). Germline V gene lookup returns CDR1 SQVTM and CDR2 ANQGSEA. V was cut by 6 bases and J by 9 bases, with 12 bases left in between. The CDR3 is 11 residues long.

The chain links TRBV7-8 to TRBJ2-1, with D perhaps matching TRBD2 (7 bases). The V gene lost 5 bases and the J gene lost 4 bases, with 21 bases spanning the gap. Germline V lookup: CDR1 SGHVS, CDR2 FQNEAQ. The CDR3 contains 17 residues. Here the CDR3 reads CASSRGASGNPYNEQFF. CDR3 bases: TGTGCCAGCAGCCGGGGGGCTAGCGGAAATCCTTACAATGAGCAGTTCTTC.